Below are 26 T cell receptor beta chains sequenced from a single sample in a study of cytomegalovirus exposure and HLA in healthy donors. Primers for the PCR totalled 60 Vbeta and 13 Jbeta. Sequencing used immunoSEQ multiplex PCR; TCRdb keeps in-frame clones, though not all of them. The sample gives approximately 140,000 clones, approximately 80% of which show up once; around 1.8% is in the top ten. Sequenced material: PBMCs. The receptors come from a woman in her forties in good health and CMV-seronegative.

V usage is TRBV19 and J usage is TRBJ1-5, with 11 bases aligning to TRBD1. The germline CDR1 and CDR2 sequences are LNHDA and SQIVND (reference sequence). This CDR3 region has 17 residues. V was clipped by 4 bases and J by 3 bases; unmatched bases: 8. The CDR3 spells CASSRTGTGGSNQPQHF. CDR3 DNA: TGTGCCAGTAGTAGAACAGGGACAGGGGGGTCCAATCAGCCCCAGCATTTT.

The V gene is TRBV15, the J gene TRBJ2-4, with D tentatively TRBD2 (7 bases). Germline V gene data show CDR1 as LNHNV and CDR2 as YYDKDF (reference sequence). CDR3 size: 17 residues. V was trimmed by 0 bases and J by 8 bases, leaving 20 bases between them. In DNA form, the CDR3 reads TGTGCCACCAGCAGAGATTACCGAGGGGGGGCTCGGGACATTCAGTACTTC. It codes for CATSRDYRGGARDIQYF.

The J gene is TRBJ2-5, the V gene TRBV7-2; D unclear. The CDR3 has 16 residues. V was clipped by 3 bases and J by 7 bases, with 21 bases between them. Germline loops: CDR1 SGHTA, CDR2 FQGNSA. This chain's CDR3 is CASSLEQSGLLRTQYF. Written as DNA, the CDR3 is TGTGCCAGCAGCTTGGAACAGTCCGGCCTCCTTAGGACCCAGTACTTC.

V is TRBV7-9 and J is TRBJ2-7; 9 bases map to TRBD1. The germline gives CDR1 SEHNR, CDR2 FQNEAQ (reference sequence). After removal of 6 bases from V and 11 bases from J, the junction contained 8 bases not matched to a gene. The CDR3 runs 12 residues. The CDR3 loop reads CASRSDRGAEYF. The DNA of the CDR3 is TGTGCCAGCAGGTCGGACAGGGGCGCGGAGTACTTC.

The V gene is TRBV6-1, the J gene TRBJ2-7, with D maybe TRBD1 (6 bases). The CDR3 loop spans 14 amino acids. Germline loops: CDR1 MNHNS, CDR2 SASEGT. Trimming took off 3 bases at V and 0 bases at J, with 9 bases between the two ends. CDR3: CASSEDRSSYEQYF. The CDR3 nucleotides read TGTGCCAGCAGTGAGGACAGATCCTCCTACGAGCAGTACTTC.

The CDR3 region has the DNA TGTGCCAGCAGCCTGGGGGAGGGGCTCGGTGAAGCTTTCTTT. Residues: CASSLGEGLGEAFF. The rearrangement joins TRBV5-4 to TRBJ1-1, with a tentative D call TRBD1 (5 bases). Germline CDR1 is SGHNT and CDR2 is YYREEE (reference sequence). The CDR3 consists of 14 residues. Between the trimmed V and J ends, which lost 4 bases and 7 bases, there was a span of 17 bases.

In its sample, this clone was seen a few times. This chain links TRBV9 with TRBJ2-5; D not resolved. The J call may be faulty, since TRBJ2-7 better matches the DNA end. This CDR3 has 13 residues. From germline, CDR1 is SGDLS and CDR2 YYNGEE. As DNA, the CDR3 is TGTGCCAGCAGCGTAAGCGAAGGTTACGAGCAGTACTTC. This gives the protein CASSVSEGYEQYF.

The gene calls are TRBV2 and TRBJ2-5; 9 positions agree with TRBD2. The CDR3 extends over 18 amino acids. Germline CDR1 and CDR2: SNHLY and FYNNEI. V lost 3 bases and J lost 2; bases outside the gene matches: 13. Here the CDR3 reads CASSELVLAGKRQETQYF. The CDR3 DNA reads TGTGCCAGCAGTGAGCTGGTTCTAGCGGGGAAAAGGCAAGAGACCCAGTACTTC.

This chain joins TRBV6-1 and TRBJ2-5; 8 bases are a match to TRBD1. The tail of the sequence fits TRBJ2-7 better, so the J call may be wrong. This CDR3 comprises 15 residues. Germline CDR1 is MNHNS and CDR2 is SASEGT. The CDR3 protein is CASRAGQGGSYEQYF. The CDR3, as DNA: TGTGCCAGCAGGGCTGGACAGGGAGGTTCCTACGAGCAGTACTTC.

The DNA of the CDR3 is TGTGCCAGCAGTTACCCCCAGGGTAAAGACACTGAAGCTTTCTTT. Residues: CASSYPQGKDTEAFF. The chain links TRBV6-6 to TRBJ1-1, with D tentatively TRBD1 (5 bases). From germline, CDR1 is MNHNY and CDR2 SVGAGI (reference sequence). V was trimmed by 2 bases and J by 3 bases, leaving 13 bases between them. The CDR3 covers 15 residues.

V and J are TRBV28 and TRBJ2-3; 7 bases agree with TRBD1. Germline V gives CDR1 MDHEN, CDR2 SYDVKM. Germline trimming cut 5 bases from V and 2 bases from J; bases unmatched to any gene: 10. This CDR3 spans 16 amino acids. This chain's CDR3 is CASSRIRQGLTDTQYF. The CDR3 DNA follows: TGTGCCAGCAGTAGAATTCGACAGGGCCTCACAGATACGCAGTATTTT.

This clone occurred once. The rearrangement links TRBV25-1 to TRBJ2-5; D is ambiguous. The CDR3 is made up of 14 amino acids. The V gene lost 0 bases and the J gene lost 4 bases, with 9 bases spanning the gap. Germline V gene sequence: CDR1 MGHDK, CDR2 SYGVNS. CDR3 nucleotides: TGTGCCAGCAGTGAATACCCCCTCCGAGAGACCCAGTACTTC. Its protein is CASSEYPLRETQYF.

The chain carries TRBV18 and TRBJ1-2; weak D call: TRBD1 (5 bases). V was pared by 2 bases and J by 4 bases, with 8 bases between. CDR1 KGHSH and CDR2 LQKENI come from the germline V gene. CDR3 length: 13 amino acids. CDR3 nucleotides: TGTGCCAGCTCACCAGAAGACAGCTATGGCTACACCTTC. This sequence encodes CASSPEDSYGYTF. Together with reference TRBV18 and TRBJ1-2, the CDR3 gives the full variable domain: NAGVMQNPRHLVRRRGQEARLRCSPMKGHSHVYWYRQLPEEGLKFMVYLQKENIIDESGMPKERFSAEFPKEGPSILRIQQVVRGDSAAYFCASSPEDSYGYTFGSGTRLTVV.

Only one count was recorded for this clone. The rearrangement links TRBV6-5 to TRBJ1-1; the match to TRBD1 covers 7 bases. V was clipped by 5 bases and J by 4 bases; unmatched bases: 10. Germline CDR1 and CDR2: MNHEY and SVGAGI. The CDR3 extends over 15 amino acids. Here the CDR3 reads CASSPHPGDSTEAFF. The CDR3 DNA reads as TGTGCCAGCAGTCCCCACCCTGGGGACAGCACTGAAGCTTTCTTT.

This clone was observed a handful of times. The CDR3: CASGSAGTGINYGYTF. The DNA of the CDR3 is TGTGCCAGCGGGTCAGCAGGGACAGGCATAAACTATGGCTACACCTTC. This chain connects TRBV2 to TRBJ1-2; 8 bases are shared with TRBD1. The CDR3 consists of 16 residues. With 8 bases clipped from V and 2 bases from J, the junction kept 13 bases outside the gene matches. The germline V gene has CDR1 SNHLY and CDR2 FYNNEI. The complete variable domain, with remaining parts taken from reference TRBV2 and TRBJ1-2, reads EPEVTQTPSHQVTQMGQEVILRCVPISNHLYFYWYRQILGQKVEFLVSFYNNEISEKSEIFDDQFSVERPDGSNFTLKIRSTKLEDSAMYFCASGSAGTGINYGYTFGSGTRLTVV.

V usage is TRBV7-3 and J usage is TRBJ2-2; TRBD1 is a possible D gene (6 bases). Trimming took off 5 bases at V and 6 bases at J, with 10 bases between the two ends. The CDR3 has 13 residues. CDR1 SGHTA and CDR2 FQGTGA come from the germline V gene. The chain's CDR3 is CASSVRGAGELFF. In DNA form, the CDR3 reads TGTGCCAGCAGCGTCAGGGGTGCCGGGGAGCTGTTTTTT.

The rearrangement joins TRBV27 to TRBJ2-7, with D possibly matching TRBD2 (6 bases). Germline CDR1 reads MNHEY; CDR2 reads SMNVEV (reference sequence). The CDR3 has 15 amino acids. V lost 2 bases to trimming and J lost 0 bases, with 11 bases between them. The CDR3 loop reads CASSLAGTDSYEQYF. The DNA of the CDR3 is TGTGCCAGCAGTTTAGCGGGGACTGACTCCTACGAGCAGTACTTC.

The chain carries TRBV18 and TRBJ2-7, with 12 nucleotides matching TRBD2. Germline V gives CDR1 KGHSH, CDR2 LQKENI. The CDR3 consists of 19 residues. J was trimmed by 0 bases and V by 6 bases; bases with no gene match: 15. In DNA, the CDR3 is TGTGCCAGCTCCCCCGGGACTAGCGGGCGATGGGCATCCTCCTACGAGCAGTACTTC. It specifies CASSPGTSGRWASSYEQYF.

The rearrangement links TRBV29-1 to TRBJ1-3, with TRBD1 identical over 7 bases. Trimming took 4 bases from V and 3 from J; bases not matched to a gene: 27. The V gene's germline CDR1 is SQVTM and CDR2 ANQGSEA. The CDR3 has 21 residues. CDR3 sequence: CSVGGVVRRQGDDPYGNTIYF. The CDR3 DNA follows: TGCAGCGTTGGGGGGGTTGTTCGACGTCAGGGGGACGATCCCTATGGAAACACCATATATTTT.

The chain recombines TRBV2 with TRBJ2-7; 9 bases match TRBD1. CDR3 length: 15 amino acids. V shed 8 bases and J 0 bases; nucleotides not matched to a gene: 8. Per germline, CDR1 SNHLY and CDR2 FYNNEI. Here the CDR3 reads CASQGDRALSYEQYF. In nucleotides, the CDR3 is TGTGCCAGCCAGGGGGACAGGGCTCTCTCCTACGAGCAGTACTTC.

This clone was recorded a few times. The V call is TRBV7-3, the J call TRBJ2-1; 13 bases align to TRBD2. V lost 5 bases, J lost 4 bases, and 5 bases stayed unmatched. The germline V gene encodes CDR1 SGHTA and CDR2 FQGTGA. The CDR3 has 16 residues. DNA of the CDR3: TGTGCCAGCAGCCCCCAGGGACTAGCGGGATACAATGAGCAGTTCTTC. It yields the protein CASSPQGLAGYNEQFF.

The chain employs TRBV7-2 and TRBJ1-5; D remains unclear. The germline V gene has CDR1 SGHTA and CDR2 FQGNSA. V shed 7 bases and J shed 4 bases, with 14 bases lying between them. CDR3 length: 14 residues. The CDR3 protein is CASTRDLVNQPQHF. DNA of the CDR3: TGTGCCAGCACCCGGGATTTAGTTAATCAGCCCCAGCATTTT.

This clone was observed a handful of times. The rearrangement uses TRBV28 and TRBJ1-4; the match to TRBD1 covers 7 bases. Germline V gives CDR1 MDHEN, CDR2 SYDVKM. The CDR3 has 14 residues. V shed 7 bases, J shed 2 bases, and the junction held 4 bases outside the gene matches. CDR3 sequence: CASIKGATNEKLFF. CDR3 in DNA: TGTGCCAGCATTAAGGGGGCCACTAATGAAAAACTGTTTTTT.

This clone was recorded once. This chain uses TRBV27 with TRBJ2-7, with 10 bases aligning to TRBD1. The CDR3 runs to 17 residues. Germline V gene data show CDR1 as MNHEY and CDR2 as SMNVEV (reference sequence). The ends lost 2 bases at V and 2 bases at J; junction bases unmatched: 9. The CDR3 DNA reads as TGTGCCAGCAGTTTAGTGGGACAGGGGATGTATCCCTACGAGCAGTACTTC. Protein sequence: CASSLVGQGMYPYEQYF.

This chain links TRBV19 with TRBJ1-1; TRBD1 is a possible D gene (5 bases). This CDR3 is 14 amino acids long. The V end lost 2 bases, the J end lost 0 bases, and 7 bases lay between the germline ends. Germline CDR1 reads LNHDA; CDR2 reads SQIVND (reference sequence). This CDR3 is CASSIRGLNTEAFF. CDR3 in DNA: TGTGCCAGTAGTATAAGGGGCCTGAACACTGAAGCTTTCTTT.

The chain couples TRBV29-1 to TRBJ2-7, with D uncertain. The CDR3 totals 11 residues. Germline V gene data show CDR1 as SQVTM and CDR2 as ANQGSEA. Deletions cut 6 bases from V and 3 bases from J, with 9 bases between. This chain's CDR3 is CSVEIYYEQYF. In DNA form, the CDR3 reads TGCAGCGTCGAAATATACTACGAGCAGTACTTC.